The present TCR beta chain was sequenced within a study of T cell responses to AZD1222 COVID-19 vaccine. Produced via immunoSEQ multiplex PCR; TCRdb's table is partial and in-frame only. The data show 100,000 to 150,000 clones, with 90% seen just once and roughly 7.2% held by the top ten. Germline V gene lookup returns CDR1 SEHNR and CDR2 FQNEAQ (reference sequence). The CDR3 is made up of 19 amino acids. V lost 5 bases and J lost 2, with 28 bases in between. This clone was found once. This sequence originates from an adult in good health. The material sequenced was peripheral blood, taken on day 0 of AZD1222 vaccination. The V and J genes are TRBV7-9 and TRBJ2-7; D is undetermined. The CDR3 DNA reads TGTGCCAGCAGCCCAACGTCCGGTTTTGGCAGGTATATTCCCTACGAGCAGTACTTC. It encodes CASSPTSGFGRYIPYEQYF.